This TCR beta chain originates from a study of preoperative IRX-2 immunotherapy in early breast cancer. Libraries were prepared by immunoSEQ multiplex PCR; TCRdb keeps only in-frame clonotypes and omits some of them. Here the sample spans fewer than 40,000 clones, just under 90% being singletons. Treatment described: preoperative locoregional IRX-2 cytokine immunotherapy. Preoperative locoregional IRX-2 cytokine immunotherapy was tested in the phase Ib source study. This CDR3 has 15 residues. Trimming cost V 2 bases and J 3 bases, with 14 bases left between them. This chain connects TRBV6-7 to TRBJ2-7; weak D call: TRBD2 (6 bases). TRBV6-7 is an open reading frame whose function is uncertain. The sequence was obtained from a human donor with breast cancer. Sequencing was performed on tumor tissue, taken after IRX-2 immunotherapy. CDR3 bases: TGTGCCAGCAGTTACGGCCAGGGAGGCTTCTACGAGCAGTACGTC. Its translation: CASSYGQGGFYEQYV.